The 9 T cell receptor beta chains listed next were all sequenced from one sample in a study of beta chain features in type 1 diabetes. cDNA synthesis used the whole RNA isolate, giving expressed TCRB sequences. Some clones are missing from TCRdb's copy, which holds only in-frame ones; the method was immunoSEQ multiplex PCR. Altogether over 300,000 clones are present, around 8% being singletons, with the ten largest covering 0.44%. Sequenced: central memory CD4+ T cells from blood. The receptors come from a woman younger than 30 in good health.

The V call is TRBV5-6, the J call TRBJ2-4; D unclear. Germline CDR1 and CDR2: SGHDT and YYEEEE. The V gene lost 3 bases and the J gene lost 0 bases, with 22 bases spanning the gap. The CDR3 totals 19 residues. The CDR3 sequence: CASSSRLRRSELAKNIQYF. The CDR3 bases are TGTGCCAGCAGCTCGAGGCTCAGGAGATCAGAGCTAGCCAAAAACATTCAGTACTTC.

The chain combines TRBV19 with TRBJ2-2; no definite D call. The germline V gene has CDR1 LNHDA and CDR2 SQIVND (reference sequence). This CDR3 has 15 residues. V lost 3 bases, J lost 1 base, and 9 bases lay in between. The CDR3 loop is CASSISQMNTGELFF. In nucleotides, the CDR3 is TGTGCCAGTAGTATCAGTCAGATGAACACCGGGGAGCTGTTTTTT.

The V gene is TRBV18, the J gene TRBJ2-2; D remains unclear. V was trimmed by 2 bases and J by 1 base, leaving 5 bases between them. Per the germline V gene, CDR1 is KGHSH and CDR2 is LQKENI. The CDR3 runs to 14 residues. The CDR3 region is CASSPARNTGELFF. The CDR3 region has the DNA TGTGCCAGCTCACCAGCCAGGAACACCGGGGAGCTGTTTTTT. Full variable domain (missing parts from reference TRBV18 and TRBJ2-2): NAGVMQNPRHLVRRRGQEARLRCSPMKGHSHVYWYRQLPEEGLKFMVYLQKENIIDESGMPKERFSAEFPKEGPSILRIQQVVRGDSAAYFCASSPARNTGELFFGEGSRLTVL.

Comments on this clone: An end of the junction differs from the germline gene, which may be a read error. The chain employs TRBV13 and TRBJ1-4; D is ambiguous. The CDR3 is 14 amino acids. Germline CDR1 PRHDT, CDR2 FYEKMQ (reference sequence). The CDR3 loop reads CASSLGPTSEKLFF. CDR3 bases: TGTGCCAGCAGCTTAGGCCCGACTAGTGAAAAACTGTTTTTT.

This clone was seen only a few times. V and J are TRBV9 and TRBJ2-3; D remains unclear. Deletions cut 0 bases from V and 1 base from J, with 9 bases between. There are 15 residues in the CDR3. From germline, CDR1 is SGDLS and CDR2 YYNGEE. The CDR3 spells CASSVGPEGTDTQYF. CDR3 bases: TGTGCCAGCAGCGTAGGGCCAGAAGGCACAGATACGCAGTATTTT. The full variable domain, its missing parts supplied by reference TRBV9 and TRBJ2-3, is DSGVTQTPKHLITATGQRVTLRCSPRSGDLSVYWYQQSLDQGLQFLIQYYNGEERAKGNILERFSAQQFPDLHSELNLSSLELGDSALYFCASSVGPEGTDTQYFGPGTRLTVL.

This chain uses TRBV6-6 with TRBJ1-4; D unresolved. Trimming took 6 bases from V and 0 from J, leaving 11 bases between them. From germline, CDR1 is MNHNY and CDR2 SVGAGI (reference sequence). This CDR3 is built from 15 residues. The CDR3, as DNA: TGTGCCAGCAGCCCTTCACCCCCAACTAATGAAAAACTGTTTTTT. Translating gives CASSPSPPTNEKLFF.

There are many counts of this clone. The genes are TRBV7-2 and TRBJ2-1, with TRBD2 matching 7 bases. Losses at the gene ends were 5 bases for V and 9 bases for J; bases not matched to a gene: 16. Germline-derived CDR1 and CDR2 are SGHTA and FQGNSA. This CDR3 region has 16 residues. Here the CDR3 reads CASSPRRPGGRGEQFF. CDR3 coding DNA: TGTGCCAGCAGCCCAAGGAGGCCGGGAGGTCGGGGTGAGCAGTTCTTC.

This clone was counted a few times. V gene TRBV5-4 combines with J gene TRBJ1-1; D is unresolved. V lost 4 bases, J lost 1 base, and 11 bases lay in between. The CDR3 totals 14 residues. Germline loops: CDR1 SGHNT, CDR2 YYREEE (reference sequence). The CDR3, as DNA: TGTGCCAGCAGCGTCCAAACAACGAACACTGAAGCTTTCTTT. Protein product: CASSVQTTNTEAFF.

The chain is built from TRBV15 and TRBJ2-2; D not resolved. CDR1 LNHNV and CDR2 YYDKDF come from the germline V gene (reference sequence). The germline V and J ends were trimmed by 1 base and 6 bases, with 9 bases remaining between them. This CDR3 spans 14 amino acids. The CDR3 loop is CATSRVRIPGELFF. CDR3 DNA sequence: TGTGCCACCAGCAGAGTCAGAATCCCCGGGGAGCTGTTTTTT.